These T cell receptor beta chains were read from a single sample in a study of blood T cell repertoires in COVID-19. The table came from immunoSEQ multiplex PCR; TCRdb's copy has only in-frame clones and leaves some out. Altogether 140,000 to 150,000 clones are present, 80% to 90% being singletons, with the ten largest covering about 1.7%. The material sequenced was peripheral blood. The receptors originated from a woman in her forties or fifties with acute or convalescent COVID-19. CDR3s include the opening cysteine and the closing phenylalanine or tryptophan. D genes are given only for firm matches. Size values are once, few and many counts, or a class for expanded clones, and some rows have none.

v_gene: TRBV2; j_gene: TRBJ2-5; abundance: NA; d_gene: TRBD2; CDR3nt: TGTGCCAGCAGTGGGGGCGGGGGACTGCAAGAGACCCAGTACTTC; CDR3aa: CASSGGGGLQETQYF
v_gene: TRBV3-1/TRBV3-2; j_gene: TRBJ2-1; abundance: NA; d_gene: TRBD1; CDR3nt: TGTGCCAGCAGCCTGACCGGGACAGGATACAATGAGCAGTTCTTC; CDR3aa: CASSLTGTGYNEQFF
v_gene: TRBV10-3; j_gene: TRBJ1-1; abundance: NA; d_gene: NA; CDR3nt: TGTGCCACGACTACGGAGGGTGAAGCTTTCTTT; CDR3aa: CATTTEGEAFF
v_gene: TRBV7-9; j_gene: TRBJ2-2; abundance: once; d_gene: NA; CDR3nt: TGTGCCAGCAGCTCCGAGAGGGTGACCGGGGAGCTGTTTTTT; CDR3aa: CASSSERVTGELFF
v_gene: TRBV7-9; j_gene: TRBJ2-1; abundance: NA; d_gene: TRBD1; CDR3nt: TGTGCCAGCAGGGGACAGATTGTTGAGCAGTTCTTC; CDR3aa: CASRGQIVEQFF
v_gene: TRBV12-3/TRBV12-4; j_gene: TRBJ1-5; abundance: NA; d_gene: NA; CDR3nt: TGTGCCAGCAGCCCAGGGTTGCAGCCCCAGCATTTT; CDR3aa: CASSPGLQPQHF
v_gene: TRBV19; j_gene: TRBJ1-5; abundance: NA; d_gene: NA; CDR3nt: TGTGCCAGTAGTATCCGGGTATATAGCAATCAGCCCCAGCATTTT; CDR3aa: CASSIRVYSNQPQHF
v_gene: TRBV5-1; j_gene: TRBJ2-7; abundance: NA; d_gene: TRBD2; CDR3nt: TGCGCCAGCAGCGAAACGGGGGGGAGAGGCTACGAGCAGTACTTC; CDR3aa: CASSETGGRGYEQYF
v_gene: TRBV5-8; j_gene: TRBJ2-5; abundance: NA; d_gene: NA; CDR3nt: TGTGCCAGCAGCTTGGCCCCCAGGGTAGAGACCCAGTACTTC; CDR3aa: CASSLAPRVETQYF
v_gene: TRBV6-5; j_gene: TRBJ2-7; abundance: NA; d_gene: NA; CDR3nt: TGTGCCAGCAGCTTCAGGGCCGGAGAGCAGTACTTC; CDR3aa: CASSFRAGEQYF
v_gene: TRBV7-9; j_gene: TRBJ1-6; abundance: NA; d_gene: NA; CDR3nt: TGTGCCAGCAGCCCCCAGGGTGATTCACCCCTCCACTTT; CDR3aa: CASSPQGDSPLHF
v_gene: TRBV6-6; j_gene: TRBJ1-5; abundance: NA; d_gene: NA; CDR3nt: TGTGCCAGCAGAACTCGCGGGAACAGGCTTCAGCCCCAGCATTTT; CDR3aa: CASRTRGNRLQPQHF
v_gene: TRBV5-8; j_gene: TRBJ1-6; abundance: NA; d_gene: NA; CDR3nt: TGTGCCAGCAGCCAGATCCGGGGGGAAAGCTCCTATAATTCACCCCTCCACTTT; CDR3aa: CASSQIRGESSYNSPLHF
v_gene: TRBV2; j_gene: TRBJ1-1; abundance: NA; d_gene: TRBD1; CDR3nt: TGTGCCAGCAGTGAAGTGAGTCCAGGGGGGAGCACTGAAGCTTTCTTT; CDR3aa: CASSEVSPGGSTEAFF
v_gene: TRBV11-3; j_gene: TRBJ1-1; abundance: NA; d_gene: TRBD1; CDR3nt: TGTGCCAGCAGCTCCGGACAGGGGATGAACACTGAAGCTTTCTTT; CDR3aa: CASSSGQGMNTEAFF
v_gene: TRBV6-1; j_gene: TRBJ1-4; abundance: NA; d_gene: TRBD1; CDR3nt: TGTGCCAGCAGTGAAGGACAGGGGAATGAAAAACTGTTTTTT; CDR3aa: CASSEGQGNEKLFF
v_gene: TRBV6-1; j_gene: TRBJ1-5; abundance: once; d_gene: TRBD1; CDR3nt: TGTGCCAGCAGTGCGGGGGCAGGGGGCCCCTATAGCAATCAGCCCCAGCATTTT; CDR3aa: CASSAGAGGPYSNQPQHF
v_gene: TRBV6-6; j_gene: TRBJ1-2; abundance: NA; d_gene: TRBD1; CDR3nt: TGTGCCAGCAGTTCCCTGGGGACAGGGTTTTATGGCTACACCTTC; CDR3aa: CASSSLGTGFYGYTF
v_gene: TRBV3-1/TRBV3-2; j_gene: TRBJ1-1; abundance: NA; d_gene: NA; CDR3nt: TGTGCCAGCAGCCAACGGGGTGGTGGCACTGAAGCTTTCTTT; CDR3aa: CASSQRGGGTEAFF
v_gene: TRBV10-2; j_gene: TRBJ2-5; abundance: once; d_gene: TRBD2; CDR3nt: TGCGCCAGCTTTCCCGGGATAGCGGGAGAGGAGACCCAGTACTTC; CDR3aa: CASFPGIAGEETQYF
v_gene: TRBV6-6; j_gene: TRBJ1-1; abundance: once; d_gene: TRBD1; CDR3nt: TGTGCCAGCATTACAGGGGCTGAAGCTTTCTTT; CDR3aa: CASITGAEAFF
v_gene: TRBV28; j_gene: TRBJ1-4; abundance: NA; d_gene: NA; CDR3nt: TGTGCCAGCAGTTTACCAGGGTTTATAAGTACTAATGAAAAACTGTTTTTT; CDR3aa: CASSLPGFISTNEKLFF
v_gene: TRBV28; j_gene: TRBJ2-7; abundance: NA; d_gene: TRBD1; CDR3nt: TGTGCCAGCAGTCCAACAGGGGACCTGACTGTAGGGCGGCAGTACTTC; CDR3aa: CASSPTGDLTVGRQYF
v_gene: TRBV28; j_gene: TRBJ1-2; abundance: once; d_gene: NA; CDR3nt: TGTGCCAGCAGTCCAGGGGTTTCCAACTATGGCTACACCTTC; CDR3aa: CASSPGVSNYGYTF
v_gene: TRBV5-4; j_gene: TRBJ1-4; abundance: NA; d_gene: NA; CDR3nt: TGTGCCAGCAGCTTGGAGGGGGAACTGTTTTTT; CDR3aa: CASSLEGELFF
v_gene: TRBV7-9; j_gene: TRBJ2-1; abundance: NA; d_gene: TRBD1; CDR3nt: TGTGCCAGCAGGCCCGGGACAGGGTTATACAATGAGCAGTTCTTC; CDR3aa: CASRPGTGLYNEQFF
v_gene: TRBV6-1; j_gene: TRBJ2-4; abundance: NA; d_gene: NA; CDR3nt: TGTGCCAGCAGTGAGGAGAAATTCGGCATTCAGTACTTC; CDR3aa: CASSEEKFGIQYF
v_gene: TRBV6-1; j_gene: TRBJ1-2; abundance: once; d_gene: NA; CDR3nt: TGTGCCAGCAGTGAGCCGGAGGTTCGAGGCTACACCTTC; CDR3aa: CASSEPEVRGYTF
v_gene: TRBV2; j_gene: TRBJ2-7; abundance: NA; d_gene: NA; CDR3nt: TGTGCCAGCAGTGAACAATCCTACGAGCAGTACTTC; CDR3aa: CASSEQSYEQYF
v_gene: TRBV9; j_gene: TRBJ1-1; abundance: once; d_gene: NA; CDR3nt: TGTGCCAGCAGCGTACGATCGACACCCCTTAACACTGAAGCTTTCTTT; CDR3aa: CASSVRSTPLNTEAFF
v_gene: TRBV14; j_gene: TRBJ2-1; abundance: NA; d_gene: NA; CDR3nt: TGTGCCAGCAGCCAAGCAGTTGTCAGGTACAATGAGCAGTTCTTC; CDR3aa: CASSQAVVRYNEQFF
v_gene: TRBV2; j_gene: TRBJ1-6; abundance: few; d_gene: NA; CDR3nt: TGTGCCAGCAGTGAAGAGGGGATCGAGAATTCACCCCTCCACTTT; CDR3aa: CASSEEGIENSPLHF
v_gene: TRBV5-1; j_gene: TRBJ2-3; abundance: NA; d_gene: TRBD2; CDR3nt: TGCGCCAGCAGCTTTGGACTAGCGGATAGCACAGATACGCAGTATTTT; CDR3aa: CASSFGLADSTDTQYF
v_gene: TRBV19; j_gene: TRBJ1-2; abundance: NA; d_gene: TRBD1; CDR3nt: TGTGCCAGTACCGACTCCCACAGGGGGCTCATCTATGGCTACACCTTC; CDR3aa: CASTDSHRGLIYGYTF
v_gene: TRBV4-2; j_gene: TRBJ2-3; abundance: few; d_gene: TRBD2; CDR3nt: TGTGCCAGCAGCCAGGCCGATAGCGGGAGAGCAGATACGCAGTATTTT; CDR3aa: CASSQADSGRADTQYF
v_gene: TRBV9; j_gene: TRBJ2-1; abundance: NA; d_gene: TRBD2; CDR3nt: TGTGCCAGCAGCGTACCCGGGACTAGCTTTGAGCAGTTCTTC; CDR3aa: CASSVPGTSFEQFF
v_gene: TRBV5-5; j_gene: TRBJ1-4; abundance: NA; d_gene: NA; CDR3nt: TGTGCCAGCAGCTTGGTCAGGGATGAAAAACTGTTTTTT; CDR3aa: CASSLVRDEKLFF
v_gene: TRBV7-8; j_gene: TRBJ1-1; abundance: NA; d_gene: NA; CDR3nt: TGTGCCAGCAGCTTATACGGGAACACTGAAGCTTTCTTT; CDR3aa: CASSLYGNTEAFF
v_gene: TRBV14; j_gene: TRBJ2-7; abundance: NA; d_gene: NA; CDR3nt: TGTGCCAGCAGCCAAGAACTCGTGTACGAGCAGTACTTC; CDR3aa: CASSQELVYEQYF
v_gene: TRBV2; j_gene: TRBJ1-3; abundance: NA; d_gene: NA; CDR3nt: TGTGCCAGCAGTGAAGCGAGCCCGGGGGGAGGAAACACCATATATTTT; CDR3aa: CASSEASPGGGNTIYF
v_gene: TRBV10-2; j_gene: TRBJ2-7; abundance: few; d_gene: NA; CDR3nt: TGCGCCAGCAGTGAATCAGGTACAGGCTACGAGCAGTACTTC; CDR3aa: CASSESGTGYEQYF
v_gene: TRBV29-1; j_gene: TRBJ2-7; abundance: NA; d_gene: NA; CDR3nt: TGCAGCGTTAAATTGGCAGGGGCGATTCAAAGGAGCTCCTACGAGCAGTACTTC; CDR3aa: CSVKLAGAIQRSSYEQYF
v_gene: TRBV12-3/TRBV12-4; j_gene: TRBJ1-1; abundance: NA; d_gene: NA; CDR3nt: TGTGCCAGCAGCCTGACACTGAACACTGAAGCTTTCTTT; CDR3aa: CASSLTLNTEAFF
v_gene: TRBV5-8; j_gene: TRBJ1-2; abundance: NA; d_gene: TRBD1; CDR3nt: TGTGCCAGCAGCGGATGGGACAGGTTTGCCTATGGCTACACCTTC; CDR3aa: CASSGWDRFAYGYTF
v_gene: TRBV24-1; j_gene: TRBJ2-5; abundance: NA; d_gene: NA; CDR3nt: TGTGCCACCAGTGACCGAGGGCCGTCAGAGACCCAGTACTTC; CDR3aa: CATSDRGPSETQYF
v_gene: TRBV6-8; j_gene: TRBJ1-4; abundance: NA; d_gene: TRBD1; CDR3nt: TGTGCCAGCAGTAACAAGACAGGGGAGAATGAAAAACTGTTTTTT; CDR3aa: CASSNKTGENEKLFF
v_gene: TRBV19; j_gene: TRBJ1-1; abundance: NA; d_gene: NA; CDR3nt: TGTGCCAGTTCGGAGTCCACTGAAGCTTTCTTT; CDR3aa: CASSESTEAFF
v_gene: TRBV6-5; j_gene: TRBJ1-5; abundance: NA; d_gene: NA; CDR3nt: TGTGCCAGCAGTTACAAACAGGGAAATCAGCCCCAGCATTTT; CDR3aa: CASSYKQGNQPQHF
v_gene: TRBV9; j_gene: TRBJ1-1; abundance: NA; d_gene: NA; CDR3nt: TGTGCCAGCAGCCGGGGGGGGCTGAACACTGAAGCTTTCTTT; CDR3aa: CASSRGGLNTEAFF
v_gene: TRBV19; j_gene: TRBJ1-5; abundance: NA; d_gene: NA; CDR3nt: TGTGCCAGTAGTATGGACAGAATGGGCCAGCCCCAGCATTTT; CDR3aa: CASSMDRMGQPQHF
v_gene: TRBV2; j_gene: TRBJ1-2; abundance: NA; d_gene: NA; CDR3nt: TGTGCCAGCACGACAGTGGGCTATGGCTACACCTTC; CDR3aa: CASTTVGYGYTF
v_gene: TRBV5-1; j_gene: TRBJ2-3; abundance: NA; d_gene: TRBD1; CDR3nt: TGCGCCAGCAGCTTGGGGACAGGGGTGGATACGCAGTATTTT; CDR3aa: CASSLGTGVDTQYF
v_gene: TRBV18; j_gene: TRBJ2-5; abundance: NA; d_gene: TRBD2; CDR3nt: TGTGCCAGCTCACCACCCAGCGGGAGCAGGGAGACCCAGTACTTC; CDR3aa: CASSPPSGSRETQYF